The 12 T cell receptor beta chains below all came from one sample that was sequenced in a study of blood T cell repertoires in COVID-19. Clones were read by immunoSEQ multiplex PCR, and TCRdb kept only the in-frame ones, dropping some. The sample shows some 320,000 clones, about nine tenths of them seen only once. The sample was PBMCs or T cells enriched from blood (not recorded which). All receptors derive from a man aged 60-69 years who had recovered from COVID-19.

The J gene is TRBJ2-5, the V gene TRBV29-1, with D hard to call. V was clipped by 4 bases and J by 2 bases, with 8 bases between them. CDR3 length: 12 residues. Germline V gives CDR1 SQVTM, CDR2 ANQGSEA. CDR3 amino acids: CSVGAVQETQYF. The CDR3 DNA is TGCAGCGTTGGGGCAGTACAAGAGACCCAGTACTTC.

The V gene is TRBV7-2, the J gene TRBJ1-2, with a possible D match to TRBD1 (5 bases). Germline CDR1 is SGHTA and CDR2 is FQGNSA. The CDR3 sequence is 14 residues long. V lost 1 base, J lost 8 bases, and 14 bases lay in between. CDR3 sequence reads: CASSLEARAGGYTF. Written as DNA, the CDR3 is TGTGCCAGCAGCTTAGAAGCCAGGGCTGGAGGCTACACCTTC.

The rearrangement links TRBV9 to TRBJ2-7; the D gene is possibly TRBD1 (5 bases). Germline V lookup: CDR1 SGDLS, CDR2 YYNGEE. Trimming removed 2 bases from V and 0 bases from J, with 9 bases in between. This CDR3 has 14 residues. Here the CDR3 reads CASSVFDSSYEQYF. DNA of the CDR3: TGTGCCAGCAGCGTGTTCGACAGCTCCTACGAGCAGTACTTC.

This chain joins TRBV11-3 and TRBJ1-3, with a tentative D call TRBD1 (6 bases). Germline V gene lookup returns CDR1 SGHNT and CDR2 YENEEA. The CDR3 consists of 16 residues. The V end was cut by 7 bases, the J end by 0 bases, with 16 bases between. The CDR3 bases are TGTGCCAGCATTCCGATGGGGGCCCGCTCTGGAAACACCATATATTTT. Protein: CASIPMGARSGNTIYF.

J is TRBJ2-5 and V is TRBV11-2; 10 nucleotides match TRBD1. Germline CDR1 is SGHAT and CDR2 is FQNNGV. V was pared by 0 bases and J by 3 bases, with 4 bases of the junction left unmatched. The CDR3 has 16 residues. The CDR3, as DNA: TGTGCCAGCAGCTTAGATTTAGGGACAGGGGAAGAGACCCAGTACTTC. Residues: CASSLDLGTGEETQYF. Full variable domain (remainder filled in from reference TRBV11-2 and TRBJ2-5): EAGVAQSPRYKIIEKRQSVAFWCNPISGHATLYWYQQILGQGPKLLIQFQNNGVVDDSQLPKDRFSAERLKGVDSTLKIQPAKLEDSAVYLCASSLDLGTGEETQYFGPGTRLLVL.

The chain is built from TRBV5-8 and TRBJ1-5; TRBD1 is a possible D gene (5 bases). Germline lookup yields CDR1 SGHTS and CDR2 YDEGEE. The V end lost 4 bases, the J end lost 2 bases, and 13 bases lay between the germline ends. CDR3 length: 15 amino acids. This CDR3 is CASSLRGGGNQPQHF. The CDR3 DNA reads TGTGCCAGCAGCCTTAGGGGAGGCGGCAATCAGCCCCAGCATTTT.

This chain uses TRBV3-1 (or the pseudogene TRBV3-2) with TRBJ1-2, with 9 nucleotides matching TRBD1. V trimming: 7 bases; J trimming: 2 bases; junction bases outside the gene matches: 8. Germline V CDR1 and CDR2: LGHDT, YNNKEL (reference sequence). This CDR3 spans 15 amino acids. The CDR3, as DNA: TGTGCCAGCACCCACTCGGGACAGGGAAACTATGGCTACACCTTC. Protein product: CASTHSGQGNYGYTF.

The chain carries TRBV10-3 and TRBJ1-2; D possibly corresponds to TRBD1 (5 bases). The CDR3 extends over 14 amino acids. V lost 3 bases, J lost 2 bases, and 10 bases lay in between. Looked up from germline, CDR1 is ENHRY and CDR2 is SYGVKD. The CDR3 spells CAISDGGGNYGYTF. The DNA of the CDR3 is TGTGCCATCAGTGATGGGGGGGGAAACTATGGCTACACCTTC.

In this sample, this clone turned up once. The chain carries TRBV27 and TRBJ1-4, with 8 bases lining up with TRBD1. Germline CDR1 is MNHEY and CDR2 is SMNVEV (reference sequence). The V and J ends lost 6 bases and 7 bases, in that order; junction bases with no gene match: 7. The CDR3 runs to 14 residues. The CDR3 DNA sequence: TGTGCCAGCAGGACCTCAGGGGGCCGTGAAAAACTGTTTTTT. Translating gives CASRTSGGREKLFF.

This clone has more than one count but fewer than ten. V usage is TRBV18 and J usage is TRBJ2-3; TRBD2 matches 7 bases. Trimming cost V 6 bases and J 5 bases; bases outside gene matches: 11. CDR1 KGHSH and CDR2 LQKENI come from the germline V gene. The CDR3 contains 15 residues. CDR3 region: CASSRTGTTLDTQYF. The DNA of the CDR3 is TGTGCCAGCTCCCGAACCGGGACTACACTAGATACGCAGTATTTT.

This chain joins TRBV19 and TRBJ1-3, with 7 bases that match TRBD1. The CDR3 covers 14 residues. Losses at the gene ends were 6 bases for V and 0 bases for J; bases not matched to a gene: 2. The germline CDR1 and CDR2 sequences are LNHDA and SQIVND (reference sequence). The DNA for the CDR3 is TGTGCCAGTAGCAGACAGGGCTCTGGAAACACCATATATTTT. Translated: CASSRQGSGNTIYF.

This clone was observed a single time. V gene TRBV19 combines with J gene TRBJ2-7; 7 bases line up with TRBD2. V trimming: 6 bases; J trimming: 3 bases; junction bases outside the gene matches: 11. CDR3 size: 15 residues. Germline assignment: CDR1 LNHDA and CDR2 SQIVND (reference sequence). The CDR3 protein is CASSDPGGDRYEQYF. CDR3 in DNA: TGTGCCAGTAGCGATCCGGGAGGAGACCGCTACGAGCAGTACTTC.